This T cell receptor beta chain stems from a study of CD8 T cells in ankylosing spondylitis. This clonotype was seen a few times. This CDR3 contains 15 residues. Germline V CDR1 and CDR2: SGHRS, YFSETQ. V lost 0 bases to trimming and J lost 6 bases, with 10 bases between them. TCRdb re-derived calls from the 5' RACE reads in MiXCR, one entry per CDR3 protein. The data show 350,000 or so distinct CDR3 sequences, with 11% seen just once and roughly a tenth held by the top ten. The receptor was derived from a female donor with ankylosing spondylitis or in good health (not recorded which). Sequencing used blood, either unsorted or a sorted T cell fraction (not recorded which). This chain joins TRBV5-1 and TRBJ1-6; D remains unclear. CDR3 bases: TGCGCCAGCAGCTTGGATCGACAACCTAATTCACCCCTCCACTTT. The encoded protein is CASSLDRQPNSPLHF.